Listed below are T cell receptor beta chains from one sample, sequenced in a study of shared clonotypes between healthy human individuals. Profiled with immunoSEQ multiplex PCR; TCRdb holds only in-frame clones, not every one. The sample has around 1.6 million clones, around 98% seen once. The sequenced material came from naive CD4+ T cells sorted from blood. These receptors all come from a man aged 25 to 40 in good health. CDR3s include the opening cysteine and the closing phenylalanine or tryptophan. A D gene is named only where the DNA matches it firmly. Size is omitted from some rows. Given values are once, few, many or a class for expanded clones.

v_call: TRBV5-1
d_call: TRBD1
clone_size: .
j_call: TRBJ2-2
cdr3_aa: CASSLRWDRSAGELFF
cdr3_nt: TGCGCCAGCAGCTTAAGATGGGACAGATCGGCCGGGGAGCTGTTTTTT

v_call: TRBV7-9
d_call: .
clone_size: .
j_call: TRBJ2-3
cdr3_aa: CASSSRVTGGGTDTQYF
cdr3_nt: TGTGCCAGCAGTTCCCGCGTGACCGGAGGGGGCACAGATACGCAGTATTTT

v_call: TRBV18
d_call: .
clone_size: .
j_call: TRBJ2-7
cdr3_aa: CASSPWPTVTYEQYF
cdr3_nt: TGTGCCAGCTCACCCTGGCCGACGGTTACCTACGAGCAGTACTTC

v_call: TRBV6-1
d_call: TRBD2
clone_size: few
j_call: TRBJ2-2
cdr3_aa: CASREAGGGVPGELFF
cdr3_nt: TGTGCCAGCAGAGAAGCGGGAGGGGGGGTTCCCGGGGAGCTGTTTTTT

v_call: TRBV10-3
d_call: TRBD1
clone_size: .
j_call: TRBJ2-5
cdr3_aa: CAISESRQGETQYF
cdr3_nt: TGTGCCATCAGTGAGTCGAGACAGGGAGAGACCCAGTACTTC

v_call: TRBV7-2
d_call: TRBD1
clone_size: once
j_call: TRBJ2-7
cdr3_aa: CASSRQGVSDYEQYF
cdr3_nt: TGTGCCAGCAGTCGACAGGGGGTTTCTGACTACGAGCAGTACTTC

v_call: TRBV19
d_call: .
clone_size: once
j_call: TRBJ1-5
cdr3_aa: CASSIGGGPQHF
cdr3_nt: TGTGCCAGTAGTATAGGAGGGGGGCCCCAGCATTTT

v_call: TRBV9
d_call: .
clone_size: .
j_call: TRBJ1-1
cdr3_aa: CASSVGGTFNTEAFF
cdr3_nt: TGTGCCAGCAGCGTAGGGGGCACCTTTAACACTGAAGCTTTCTTT

v_call: TRBV2
d_call: TRBD1
clone_size: .
j_call: TRBJ2-7
cdr3_aa: CASNRDRGYEQYF
cdr3_nt: TGTGCCAGCAACCGGGACAGGGGATACGAGCAGTACTTC

v_call: TRBV11-2
d_call: .
clone_size: .
j_call: TRBJ2-7
cdr3_aa: CASSRRQVIYEQYF
cdr3_nt: TGTGCCAGCAGCCGGCGACAGGTAATCTACGAGCAGTACTTC

v_call: TRBV7-8
d_call: TRBD2
clone_size: .
j_call: TRBJ2-2
cdr3_aa: CASSLELAGGDTGELFF
cdr3_nt: TGTGCCAGCAGCTTAGAACTAGCGGGAGGGGACACCGGGGAGCTGTTTTTT

v_call: TRBV30
d_call: TRBD1
clone_size: once
j_call: TRBJ1-5
cdr3_aa: CACGQANQPQHF
cdr3_nt: TGTGCCTGTGGACAGGCCAATCAGCCCCAGCATTTT

v_call: TRBV5-1
d_call: TRBD1
clone_size: .
j_call: TRBJ2-2
cdr3_aa: CASSLAWTGGTGELFF
cdr3_nt: TGCGCCAGCAGCTTGGCCTGGACAGGGGGCACCGGGGAGCTGTTTTTT

v_call: TRBV18
d_call: .
clone_size: .
j_call: TRBJ1-1
cdr3_aa: CASSPPGTDNTEAFF
cdr3_nt: TGTGCCAGCTCACCACCTGGGACGGACAACACTGAAGCTTTCTTT

v_call: TRBV10-3
d_call: .
clone_size: .
j_call: TRBJ2-3
cdr3_aa: CAISIAVSTDTQYF
cdr3_nt: TGTGCCATCAGCATAGCGGTTAGCACAGATACGCAGTATTTT

v_call: TRBV5-1
d_call: .
clone_size: .
j_call: TRBJ1-2
cdr3_aa: CASSPAGGGSYGYTF
cdr3_nt: TGCGCCAGCAGCCCCGCGGGGGGAGGAAGCTATGGCTACACCTTC

v_call: TRBV5-8
d_call: TRBD1
clone_size: .
j_call: TRBJ2-7
cdr3_aa: CASSLVRGYEQYF
cdr3_nt: TGTGCCAGCAGCCTCGTCAGGGGGTACGAGCAGTACTTC

v_call: TRBV11-3
d_call: TRBD1
clone_size: .
j_call: TRBJ2-1
cdr3_aa: CASSRTGNNEQFF
cdr3_nt: TGTGCCAGCAGCAGGACAGGCAACAATGAGCAGTTCTTC

v_call: TRBV4-3
d_call: TRBD1
clone_size: .
j_call: TRBJ1-1
cdr3_aa: CASSLDQGVNTEAFF
cdr3_nt: TGCGCCAGCAGCCTTGACCAGGGGGTGAACACTGAAGCTTTCTTT

v_call: TRBV2
d_call: TRBD2
clone_size: .
j_call: TRBJ2-5
cdr3_aa: CASSPNLAEETQYF
cdr3_nt: TGTGCCAGCAGCCCTAACCTAGCGGAAGAGACCCAGTACTTC

v_call: TRBV10-3
d_call: .
clone_size: once
j_call: TRBJ2-3
cdr3_aa: CAISELGQGADTQYF
cdr3_nt: TGTGCCATCAGTGAATTAGGACAAGGCGCAGATACGCAGTATTTT

v_call: TRBV6-1
d_call: .
clone_size: .
j_call: TRBJ2-3
cdr3_aa: CASKRAPGLTDTQYF
cdr3_nt: TGTGCCAGCAAAAGAGCTCCAGGGCTCACAGATACGCAGTATTTT

v_call: TRBV14
d_call: TRBD1
clone_size: .
j_call: TRBJ1-2
cdr3_aa: CASSPRQGGYTF
cdr3_nt: TGTGCCAGCAGCCCGAGACAGGGAGGCTACACCTTC

v_call: TRBV7-6
d_call: TRBD1
clone_size: .
j_call: TRBJ2-1
cdr3_aa: CASRTRDSSYNEQFF
cdr3_nt: TGTGCCAGCAGAACCCGGGACAGCTCCTACAATGAGCAGTTCTTC

v_call: TRBV5-1
d_call: TRBD2
clone_size: .
j_call: TRBJ2-7
cdr3_aa: CASSTGLAGGLDYEQYF
cdr3_nt: TGCGCCAGCAGCACCGGACTAGCGGGAGGGCTCGATTACGAGCAGTACTTC

v_call: TRBV19
d_call: TRBD1
clone_size: .
j_call: TRBJ2-1
cdr3_aa: CASSRQGLVNEQFF
cdr3_nt: TGTGCCAGTAGCAGACAGGGTTTGGTCAATGAGCAGTTCTTC

v_call: TRBV5-1
d_call: TRBD1
clone_size: .
j_call: TRBJ2-1
cdr3_aa: CASSLGQGSEQFF
cdr3_nt: TGCGCCAGCAGCTTGGGACAGGGTAGTGAGCAGTTCTTC

v_call: TRBV7-9
d_call: .
clone_size: .
j_call: TRBJ2-2
cdr3_aa: CASSLSSSYTGELFF
cdr3_nt: TGTGCCAGCAGCTTATCCAGCAGTTACACCGGGGAGCTGTTTTTT

v_call: TRBV5-4
d_call: TRBD1
clone_size: .
j_call: TRBJ2-5
cdr3_aa: CASSLRDRVQETQYF
cdr3_nt: TGTGCCAGCAGCTTGAGGGACAGGGTACAAGAGACCCAGTACTTC

v_call: TRBV6-6
d_call: TRBD1
clone_size: .
j_call: TRBJ1-2
cdr3_aa: CASRDRVINYGYTF
cdr3_nt: TGTGCCAGCAGAGACAGGGTAATCAACTATGGCTACACCTTC

v_call: TRBV29-1
d_call: TRBD2
clone_size: .
j_call: TRBJ2-1
cdr3_aa: CSVGTSGRDEQFF
cdr3_nt: TGCAGCGTTGGGACTAGCGGGAGAGATGAGCAGTTCTTC

v_call: TRBV7-2
d_call: .
clone_size: once
j_call: TRBJ2-5
cdr3_aa: CASSLFESKETQYF
cdr3_nt: TGTGCCAGCAGCTTATTTGAGAGCAAAGAGACCCAGTACTTC

v_call: TRBV19
d_call: TRBD1
clone_size: .
j_call: TRBJ2-2
cdr3_aa: CASYRGPRNTGELFF
cdr3_nt: TGTGCCAGTTACAGGGGGCCAAGGAACACCGGGGAGCTGTTTTTT

v_call: TRBV6-6
d_call: .
clone_size: .
j_call: TRBJ2-7
cdr3_aa: CASQTAGGGYEQYF
cdr3_nt: TGTGCCAGCCAGACCGCCGGGGGCGGATACGAGCAGTACTTC

v_call: TRBV29-1
d_call: .
clone_size: .
j_call: TRBJ1-1
cdr3_aa: CSVGGWSGANTEAFF
cdr3_nt: TGCAGCGTTGGGGGTTGGTCTGGGGCGAACACTGAAGCTTTCTTT

v_call: TRBV29-1
d_call: TRBD2
clone_size: .
j_call: TRBJ2-1
cdr3_aa: CSVRPGLAGVYGEQFF
cdr3_nt: TGCAGCGTGAGACCGGGACTAGCGGGAGTCTATGGTGAGCAGTTCTTC

v_call: TRBV28
d_call: .
clone_size: .
j_call: TRBJ1-4
cdr3_aa: CASRDGGDGGKLFF
cdr3_nt: TGTGCCAGCAGAGATGGGGGGGATGGGGGAAAACTGTTTTTT

v_call: TRBV6-1
d_call: TRBD1
clone_size: few
j_call: TRBJ1-5
cdr3_aa: CASRGQGNQPQHF
cdr3_nt: TGTGCCTCCCGGGGACAGGGCAATCAGCCCCAGCATTTT

v_call: TRBV5-1
d_call: TRBD2
clone_size: .
j_call: TRBJ2-7
cdr3_aa: CASSFGGSYEQYF
cdr3_nt: TGCGCCAGCAGCTTTGGCGGGAGCTACGAGCAGTACTTC

v_call: TRBV2
d_call: TRBD2
clone_size: .
j_call: TRBJ2-5
cdr3_aa: CATAEGGVRETQYF
cdr3_nt: TGTGCCACCGCGGAGGGAGGGGTACGAGAGACCCAGTACTTC

v_call: TRBV11-2
d_call: .
clone_size: once
j_call: TRBJ1-2
cdr3_aa: CASSETDRRRGGYTF
cdr3_nt: TGTGCCAGCAGCGAAACAGACAGACGGAGGGGCGGCTACACCTTC

v_call: TRBV5-1
d_call: TRBD2
clone_size: .
j_call: TRBJ2-1
cdr3_aa: CASSLSGRAYNEQFF
cdr3_nt: TGCGCCAGCAGCCTAAGCGGGAGGGCCTACAATGAGCAGTTCTTC

v_call: TRBV7-6
d_call: .
clone_size: .
j_call: TRBJ2-2
cdr3_aa: CASSLTGPGGELFF
cdr3_nt: TGTGCCAGCAGCTTAACAGGGCCGGGCGGGGAGCTGTTTTTT

v_call: TRBV7-9
d_call: TRBD2
clone_size: .
j_call: TRBJ2-7
cdr3_aa: CASSPRLAGGPNEQYF
cdr3_nt: TGTGCCAGCAGCCCCCGGCTAGCGGGAGGGCCAAACGAGCAGTACTTC

v_call: TRBV5-1
d_call: TRBD2
clone_size: .
j_call: TRBJ2-1
cdr3_aa: CASSSLAGVSSYNEQFF
cdr3_nt: TGCGCCAGCAGCTCGTTAGCGGGAGTGAGCTCCTACAATGAGCAGTTCTTC

v_call: TRBV2
d_call: .
clone_size: .
j_call: TRBJ1-1
cdr3_aa: CAPTARRRNTEAFF
cdr3_nt: TGTGCCCCCACGGCCCGAAGACGGAACACTGAAGCTTTCTTT

v_call: TRBV7-3
d_call: .
clone_size: .
j_call: TRBJ2-1
cdr3_aa: CASSLGPAANEQFF
cdr3_nt: TGTGCCAGCAGCTTGGGACCCGCTGCCAATGAGCAGTTCTTC

v_call: TRBV18
d_call: .
clone_size: .
j_call: TRBJ2-3
cdr3_aa: CASSPLRVSSTDTQYF
cdr3_nt: TGTGCCAGCTCACCACTCCGGGTCTCTAGCACAGATACGCAGTATTTT

v_call: TRBV14
d_call: .
clone_size: .
j_call: TRBJ1-2
cdr3_aa: CASSQDLGDFYGYTF
cdr3_nt: TGTGCCAGCAGCCAAGATCTTGGGGATTTCTATGGCTACACCTTC